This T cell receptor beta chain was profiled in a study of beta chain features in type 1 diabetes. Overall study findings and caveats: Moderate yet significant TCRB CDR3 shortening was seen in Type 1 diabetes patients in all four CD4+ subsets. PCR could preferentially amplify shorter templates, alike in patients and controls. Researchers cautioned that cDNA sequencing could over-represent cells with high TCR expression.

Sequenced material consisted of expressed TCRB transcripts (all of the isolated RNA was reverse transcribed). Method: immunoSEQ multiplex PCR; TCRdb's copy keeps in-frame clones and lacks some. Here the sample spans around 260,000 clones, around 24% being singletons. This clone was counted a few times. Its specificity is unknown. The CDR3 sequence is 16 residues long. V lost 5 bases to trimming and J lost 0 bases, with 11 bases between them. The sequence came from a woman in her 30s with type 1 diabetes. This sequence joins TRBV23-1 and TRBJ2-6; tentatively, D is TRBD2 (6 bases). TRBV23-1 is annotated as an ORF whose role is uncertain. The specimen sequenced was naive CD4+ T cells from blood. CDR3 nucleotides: TGCGCCAGCAGTGAGTCTAGCGTCTCTGGGGCCAACGTCCTGACTTTC. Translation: CASSESSVSGANVLTF.